Listed below are T cell receptor beta chains from one sample, sequenced in a study of OX40 agonist ivuxolimab in advanced cancers. The table came from immunoSEQ multiplex PCR; TCRdb's copy has only in-frame clones and leaves some out. The table shows about 84,000 clones, with roughly nine tenths occurring only once. The input for sequencing was CD4+ or CD8+ T cells sorted from blood, taken in a trial of the OX40 agonist ivuxolimab. The receptors shown here come from an adult with an advanced solid tumor such as melanoma, head and neck, liver or kidney cancer. Both conserved end residues are part of each CDR3. The D gene is left open where the match is weak. Some rows have no size entry. The others give once, few or many, or a class for an expanded clone.

j_call,v_call,clone_size,d_call,cdr3_nt,cdr3_aa
TRBJ1-2,TRBV19,NA,TRBD1,TGTGCCAGTAGTATCGGGACAGGCTATGGCTACACCTTC,CASSIGTGYGYTF
TRBJ2-3,TRBV29-1,NA,TRBD1,TGCAGCGTCCCTTCTTCACAGGGGAGAACAGATACGCAGTATTTT,CSVPSSQGRTDTQYF
TRBJ1-2,TRBV7-9,few,TRBD1,TGTGCCAGCAGCATTAGACAGGGGGCCAATGGCTACACCTTC,CASSIRQGANGYTF
TRBJ2-5,TRBV11-2,NA,NA,TGTGCCAGCAGCTTAGAGGTCAGGGGGGGGTCACAAGAGACCCAGTACTTC,CASSLEVRGGSQETQYF
TRBJ2-5,TRBV10-2,NA,TRBD2,TGCGCCAGCAGTGAGTTAAGACTAGCGGGGTTAGAGACCCAGTACTTC,CASSELRLAGLETQYF
TRBJ2-7,TRBV13,NA,NA,TGTGCCAGCAGCCCCCCCCGTGGGACCGAAAGCTCCTACGAGCAGTACTTC,CASSPPRGTESSYEQYF
TRBJ2-7,TRBV5-1,NA,NA,TGCGCCAGCAGCGGGGCAGGGACCTACGAGCAGTACTTC,CASSGAGTYEQYF
TRBJ1-5,TRBV16,NA,NA,TGTGCCAGCAGCTTGGGTAGCAATCAGCCCCAGCATTTT,CASSLGSNQPQHF
TRBJ1-3,TRBV7-9,NA,TRBD1,TGTGCCAGCAGCTCCTTGACAGGGTCGGAGAACACCATATATTTT,CASSSLTGSENTIYF
TRBJ2-3,TRBV27,NA,NA,TGTGCCAGCAGGGGTCATGGTGGCACAGATACGCAGTATTTT,CASRGHGGTDTQYF
TRBJ2-2,TRBV5-1,NA,TRBD2,TGCGCCAGCAGGATCCTAGCGGGACTCGGGGAGCTGTTTTTT,CASRILAGLGELFF
TRBJ1-4,TRBV5-1,NA,NA,TGCGCCAGCAGCTTGGCCACATGGGGCGGAGCGAGTAGTGAAAAACTGTTTTTT,CASSLATWGGASSEKLFF
TRBJ2-2,TRBV7-6,NA,NA,TGTGCCAGCAACGTCAACACCGGGGAGCTGTTTTTT,CASNVNTGELFF
TRBJ2-2,TRBV18,NA,NA,TGTGCCAGCTCACCGGGACAACAAACGTGGACCGGGGAGCTGTTTTTT,CASSPGQQTWTGELFF
TRBJ1-4,TRBV2,NA,TRBD1,TGTGCCACCAGGACAGGGGGGACTAATGAAAAACTGTTTTTT,CATRTGGTNEKLFF